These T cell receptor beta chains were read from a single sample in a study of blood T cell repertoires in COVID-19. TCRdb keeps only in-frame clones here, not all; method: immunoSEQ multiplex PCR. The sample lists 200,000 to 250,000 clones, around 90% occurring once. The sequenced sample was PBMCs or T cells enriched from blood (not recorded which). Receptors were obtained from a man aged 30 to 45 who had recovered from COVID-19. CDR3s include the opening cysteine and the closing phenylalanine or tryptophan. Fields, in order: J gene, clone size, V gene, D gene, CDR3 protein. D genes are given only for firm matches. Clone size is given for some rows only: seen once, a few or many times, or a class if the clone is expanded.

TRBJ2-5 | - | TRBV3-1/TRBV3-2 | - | CASSPRGQETQYF
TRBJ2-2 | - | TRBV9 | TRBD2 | CASSGSGTLGGELFF
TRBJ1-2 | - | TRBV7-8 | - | CASSLFPDTNYGYTF
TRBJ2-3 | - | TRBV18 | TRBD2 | CASSPQAGTYTDTQYF
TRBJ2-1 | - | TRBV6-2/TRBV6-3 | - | CASSYPSGRGSSYNEQFF
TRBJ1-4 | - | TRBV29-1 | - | CSVGSPSGEKLFF
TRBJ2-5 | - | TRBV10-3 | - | CAISALAGQETQYF
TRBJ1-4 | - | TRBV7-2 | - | CASSLVTGAPDEKLFF
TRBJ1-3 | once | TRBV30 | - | CAWSVGVRGFGNTIYF
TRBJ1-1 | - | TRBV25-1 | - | CASSELTSDTEAFF
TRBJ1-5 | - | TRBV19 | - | CASRNSGVGNQPQHF
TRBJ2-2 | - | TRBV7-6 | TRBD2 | CASSNSGGPYTGELFF
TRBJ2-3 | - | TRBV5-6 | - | CASSLDRRPDTQYF
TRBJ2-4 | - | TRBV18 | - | CASSPPSAGAKNIQYF
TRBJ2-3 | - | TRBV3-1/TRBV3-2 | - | CASSQGLGLWGGPSTDTQYF
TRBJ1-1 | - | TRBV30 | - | CAWSEGTGEAFF
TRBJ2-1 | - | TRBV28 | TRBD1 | CATSRDRGLSSVQFF
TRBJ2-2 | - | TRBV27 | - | CASRPRYADTGELFF
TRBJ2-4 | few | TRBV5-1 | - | CASSLAEGRAKNIQYF